The 10 T cell receptor beta chains presented below share a single source sample, sequenced in a study of blood T cell repertoires in COVID-19. Profiling relied on immunoSEQ multiplex PCR, and the TCRdb table lists in-frame clones only, not all of them. The sample includes approximately 210,000 clones, about 91% of them seen just once. The specimen was peripheral blood. Every receptor here comes from a man younger than 45 with acute or convalescent COVID-19.

Only one count was recorded for this clone. V usage is TRBV5-1 and J usage is TRBJ2-6; perhaps TRBD1 as D (6 bases). CDR3 length: 14 residues. With 3 bases removed from V and 4 bases from J, the gap between germline ends came to 8 bases. Germline loops: CDR1 SGHRS, CDR2 YFSETQ. For the CDR3, the DNA is TGCGCCAGCAGCTGGGGGCCGGGGGCCAACGTCCTGACTTTC. This gives the protein CASSWGPGANVLTF. The whole variable domain, remainder taken from reference TRBV5-1 and TRBJ2-6, is KAGVTQTPRYLIKTRGQQVTLSCSPISGHRSVSWYQQTPGQGLQFLFEYFSETQRNKGNFPGRFSGRQFSNSRSEMNVSTLELGDSALYLCASSWGPGANVLTFGAGSRLTVL.

The chain combines TRBV11-3 with TRBJ2-7; tentatively, D is TRBD1 (6 bases). Trimming pared 5 bases from V and 3 bases from J, leaving 11 bases between. The CDR3 is 13 residues long. Germline values: CDR1 SGHNT, CDR2 YENEEA. The chain's CDR3 is CASSPGTIYEQYF. The CDR3 DNA follows: TGTGCCAGCAGCCCCGGGACAATCTACGAGCAGTACTTC.

V usage is TRBV11-3 and J usage is TRBJ2-1; 8 positions agree with TRBD1. The CDR3 extends over 17 amino acids. The V segment lost 4 bases and the J segment 6 bases; nucleotides outside the gene matches: 14. Germline V gene lookup returns CDR1 SGHNT and CDR2 YENEEA. CDR3: CASSSNNKLTGGNEQFF. The CDR3 DNA reads TGTGCCAGCAGCTCTAATAATAAATTAACAGGGGGCAATGAGCAGTTCTTC.

This chain links TRBV30 with TRBJ2-1; 13 bases align to TRBD2. Germline V gene sequence: CDR1 GTSNPN, CDR2 SVGIG (reference sequence). V lost 0 bases and J lost 7; bases outside the gene matches: 9. This CDR3 has 17 residues. The CDR3: CAWSVPTSGRALNEQFF. The CDR3, as DNA: TGTGCCTGGAGTGTACCTACTAGCGGGAGGGCTTTAAATGAGCAGTTCTTC.

This clone has just one count. The V and J genes are TRBV27 and TRBJ1-1; 7 bases align to TRBD1. This CDR3 has 15 amino acids. Germline CDR1 reads MNHEY; CDR2 reads SMNVEV (reference sequence). The V and J ends lost 2 bases and 6 bases, in that order; junction bases with no gene match: 9. The CDR3 DNA sequence: TGTGCCAGCAGTTTAATCCCCGACAGGGCTGCTGAAGCTTTCTTT. Translation gives CASSLIPDRAAEAFF.

The chain couples TRBV7-6 to TRBJ2-7, with 9 bases aligning to TRBD2. From germline, CDR1 is SGHVS and CDR2 FNYEAQ. V shed 1 base, J shed 2 bases, and the junction held 3 bases outside the gene matches. The CDR3 is made up of 15 amino acids. The CDR3 is CASSLGGGRAYEQYF. The CDR3 nucleotides are TGTGCCAGCAGCTTAGGTGGCGGGAGGGCCTACGAGCAGTACTTC.

The chain links TRBV30 to TRBJ2-1; perhaps TRBD2 as D (6 bases). This CDR3 has 13 amino acids. CDR1 is GTSNPN, CDR2 SVGIG, per germline (reference sequence). V shed 3 bases and J shed 0 bases, with 6 bases lying between them. The CDR3 DNA reads TGTGCCTGGAGGGGAGGCTCCTACAATGAGCAGTTCTTC. The encoded protein is CAWRGGSYNEQFF. The full variable domain, rest sourced from reference TRBV30 and TRBJ2-1, is SQTIHQWPATLVQPVGSPLSLECTVEGTSNPNLYWYRQAAGRGLQLLFYSVGIGQISSEVPQNLSASRPQDRQFILSSKKLLLSDSGFYLCAWRGGSYNEQFFGPGTRLTVL.

This sequence joins TRBV2 and TRBJ2-1; D perhaps matches TRBD1 (7 bases). V was shortened by 5 bases and J by 3 bases, with 11 bases between the two germline ends. The V gene's germline CDR1 is SNHLY and CDR2 FYNNEI. The CDR3 contains 14 residues. The CDR3 protein is CASSRQGGYNEQFF. The CDR3 DNA is TGTGCCAGCAGTCGGCAGGGGGGCTACAATGAGCAGTTCTTC.

The chain joins TRBV2 to TRBJ1-5, with TRBD1 as a possible D gene (6 bases). CDR3 length: 13 amino acids. Germline V gives CDR1 SNHLY, CDR2 FYNNEI. V was shortened by 8 bases and J by 4 bases, with 12 bases between the two germline ends. The CDR3 DNA reads TGTGCCAGCGGGGACACCTTAAATCAGCCCCAGCATTTT. Its translation: CASGDTLNQPQHF.

The genes are TRBV27 and TRBJ2-5; 8 positions match TRBD1. Germline values: CDR1 MNHEY, CDR2 SMNVEV (reference sequence). This CDR3 is built from 14 residues. The trim removed 6 bases at V and 3 bases at J, leaving 6 bases unmatched. DNA of the CDR3: TGTGCCAGCAGCCCTGGACAGGGAAAAGAGACCCAGTACTTC. Translated: CASSPGQGKETQYF.